This is a list of T cell receptor beta chains from one sample in a study of blood T cell repertoires in COVID-19. Profiling relied on immunoSEQ multiplex PCR, and the TCRdb table lists in-frame clones only, not all of them. The repertoire has under 150,000 clones, around 84% of them found once; the top ten carry around 8%. Sample: peripheral blood. These receptors were obtained from a woman aged 40 to 50 with acute or convalescent COVID-19. Both conserved end residues are part of each CDR3. The D gene is left open where the match is weak. Part of the rows lack a size; the others show once, few, many or a class for expanded clones.

D gene: TRBD1; clone size: NA; CDR3 length: 14; J gene: TRBJ1-1; V gene: TRBV15; CDR3 protein: CATHRGQGYTEAFF; CDR3 DNA: TGTGCCACCCACAGGGGGCAGGGGTACACTGAAGCTTTCTTT
D gene: TRBD1; clone size: many; CDR3 length: 14; J gene: TRBJ1-2; V gene: TRBV6-2/TRBV6-3; CDR3 protein: CASSPTGKLSGYTF; CDR3 DNA: TGTGCCAGCAGCCCGACAGGGAAGCTATCGGGCTACACCTTC
D gene: TRBD1; clone size: few; CDR3 length: 14; J gene: TRBJ1-2; V gene: TRBV5-1; CDR3 protein: CASSSGQDGYGYTF; CDR3 DNA: TGCGCCAGCAGCTCCGGACAGGATGGGTATGGCTACACCTTC
D gene: NA; clone size: NA; CDR3 length: 14; J gene: TRBJ2-2; V gene: TRBV4-1; CDR3 protein: CASSQEGPAGELFF; CDR3 DNA: TGCGCCAGCAGCCAAGAGGGCCCAGCCGGGGAGCTGTTTTTT
D gene: NA; clone size: NA; CDR3 length: 15; J gene: TRBJ1-2; V gene: TRBV23-1; CDR3 protein: CASSQRQGRFNGYTF; CDR3 DNA: TGCGCCAGCAGTCAACGGCAGGGTCGTTTCAATGGCTACACCTTC
D gene: NA; clone size: NA; CDR3 length: 15; J gene: TRBJ2-6; V gene: TRBV5-1; CDR3 protein: CASSLAGAGANVLTF; CDR3 DNA: TGCGCCAGCAGCTTGGCAGGGGCTGGGGCCAACGTCCTGACTTTC
D gene: TRBD1; clone size: once; CDR3 length: 13; J gene: TRBJ1-3; V gene: TRBV12-3/TRBV12-4; CDR3 protein: CASGDSSGNTIYF; CDR3 DNA: TGTGCCAGCGGGGACAGCTCTGGAAACACCATATATTTT
D gene: NA; clone size: NA; CDR3 length: 15; J gene: TRBJ1-4; V gene: TRBV4-3; CDR3 protein: CASSQEAGVNEKLFF; CDR3 DNA: TGCGCCAGCAGCCAAGAGGCAGGGGTTAATGAAAAACTGTTTTTT
D gene: TRBD1; clone size: once; CDR3 length: 13; J gene: TRBJ1-2; V gene: TRBV19; CDR3 protein: CASRDRGSYGYTF; CDR3 DNA: TGTGCCAGTAGAGACAGGGGATCCTATGGCTACACCTTC
D gene: TRBD1; clone size: NA; CDR3 length: 14; J gene: TRBJ2-7; V gene: TRBV24-1; CDR3 protein: CATRTGGEAYEQYF; CDR3 DNA: TGTGCCACCAGAACAGGGGGCGAGGCCTACGAGCAGTACTTC
D gene: NA; clone size: NA; CDR3 length: 13; J gene: TRBJ1-4; V gene: TRBV10-3; CDR3 protein: CAISTAPNEKLFF; CDR3 DNA: TGTGCCATCAGCACCGCGCCAAATGAAAAACTGTTTTTT
D gene: NA; clone size: NA; CDR3 length: 15; J gene: TRBJ2-2; V gene: TRBV19; CDR3 protein: CASSIRRGNTGELFF; CDR3 DNA: TGTGCCAGTAGTATACGCAGGGGCAACACCGGGGAGCTGTTTTTT
D gene: NA; clone size: NA; CDR3 length: 14; J gene: TRBJ1-2; V gene: TRBV27; CDR3 protein: CASSPAGYRDGYTF; CDR3 DNA: TGTGCCAGCAGTCCCGCCGGGTACAGGGATGGCTACACCTTC
D gene: TRBD2; clone size: once; CDR3 length: 15; J gene: TRBJ2-3; V gene: TRBV6-5; CDR3 protein: CASSFQAGVADTQYF; CDR3 DNA: TGTGCCAGCAGTTTCCAAGCGGGGGTGGCAGATACGCAGTATTTT